The 4 T cell receptor beta chains below were found in one sample sequenced in a study of Graves' ophthalmopathy and Graves' hyperthyroidism listed by TCRdb under 2018. Instrument on record: Illumina HiSeq 2000. For repertoire sequencing, the TCR beta CDR3 regions were amplified from RNA transcripts. The first round was an RT-PCR using HTBI primers with the Qiagen OneStep RT-PCR kit, and this first round was followed by a second-round multiplex PCR, then size selection and purification. In-frame beta chains were kept once TCRdb had trimmed the public reads at Q25 with fastp and called clones with MiXCR. Every distinct CDR3 protein forms one entry, paired with its most common genes and DNA. For this sample there are 680,000 or so distinct CDR3 sequences; around a fifth appear just once. Of the sample, about 6.6% is held by the ten largest clones. Sequencing used peripheral blood. These receptors came from a woman younger than 35 with stable Graves' hyperthyroidism. Some clones in this sample may be carry-over from other donors' samples. Donor details come from another sample of the same person, matched by shared clones.

This clonotype was seen repeatedly, ten times or more. V gene TRBV20-1 combines with J gene TRBJ2-7; a possible D gene is TRBD2 (6 bases). In germline, CDR1 is DFQATT, CDR2 SNEGSKA (reference sequence). V was cut by 3 bases and J by 4 bases, with 13 bases left in between. The CDR3 length is 13 residues. The CDR3 loop is CSASISGGYEQYF. The CDR3, as DNA: TGCAGTGCTAGTATCAGCGGAGGGTACGAGCAGTACTTC.

With respect to this clonotype: A much larger clone is a single base away; this may be a read error. The chain joins TRBV27 to TRBJ1-6; D uncertain. The ends were cut back, 7 bases at V and 10 bases at J, with 17 bases in the middle. CDR3 length: 14 residues. The germline V gene has CDR1 MNHEY and CDR2 SMNVEV (reference sequence). CDR3 loop: CASTTGSFNSPLHF. Written as DNA, the CDR3 is TGTGCCAGCACAACGGGAAGCTTTAACTCACCCCTCCACTTT.

V usage is TRBV7-8 and J usage is TRBJ1-5, with TRBD1 matching 7 bases. The trim removed 0 bases at V and 0 bases at J, leaving 5 bases unmatched. Germline values: CDR1 SGHVS, CDR2 FQNEAQ. The CDR3 is 17 amino acids. This chain's CDR3 is CASSLAQGQASNQPQHF. The CDR3 nucleotides read TGTGCCAGCAGCTTAGCGCAAGGACAGGCTAGCAATCAGCCCCAGCATTTT.

The genes are TRBV27 and TRBJ1-5; unclear D gene. Germline V lookup: CDR1 MNHEY, CDR2 SMNVEV (reference sequence). V gave up 2 bases and J gave up 5 bases, with 16 bases separating them. The CDR3 has 16 residues. The CDR3 DNA reads TGTGCCAGCAGTTTACGTCTACATCCATCACATCAGCCCCAGCATTTT. Translating it yields CASSLRLHPSHQPQHF.